One and the same sample provided the 3 T cell receptor beta chains below, sequenced in a study of T cell changes during pregnancy in multiple sclerosis (dated by TCRdb to between 2019 and 2020). The receptor library was made with the immunoSEQ multiplex PCR assay. In TCRdb, the immuneACCESS table is reduced to in-frame sequences with V and J assigned. These tables do not hold every clone; where another copy was compared, an unresolved V gene accounts for under half, and the others remain unexplained. The sample data list tens of thousands of clones, and around 92% of these were observed just once. More than 1.1% of the sample goes to the ten largest clones. Specimen: peripheral blood, collected after pregnancy. Receptors originate from a female donor with multiple sclerosis, enrolled in a pregnancy study.

The V call is TRBV11-3, the J call TRBJ2-7, with TRBD2 as a possible D gene (6 bases). CDR1 is SGHNT, CDR2 YENEEA, per germline. The V and J ends lost 1 base and 0 bases respectively, with 10 bases between them. The CDR3 extends over 15 amino acids. CDR3 region: CASSLGGTDSYEQYF. As DNA, the CDR3 is TGTGCCAGCAGCTTAGGCGGGACGGACTCCTACGAGCAGTACTTC.

This rearrangement joins TRBV5-1 to TRBJ2-5; 10 bases are a match to TRBD1. CDR3 length: 14 residues. V lost 1 base, J lost 4 bases, and 1 base stayed unmatched. The V gene's germline CDR1 is SGHRS and CDR2 YFSETQ. The CDR3 protein is CASSLRDRGETQYF. In DNA form, the CDR3 reads TGCGCCAGCAGCTTGCGGGACAGGGGAGAGACCCAGTACTTC.

The chain is built from TRBV5-4 and TRBJ2-7; possible D gene TRBD2, 5 bases. Germline assignment: CDR1 SGHNT and CDR2 YYREEE (reference sequence). This CDR3 region has 15 residues. Between the trimmed V and J ends, which lost 4 bases and 3 bases, there was a span of 17 bases. The CDR3 spells CASSPGGSSDYEQYF. The CDR3 nucleotides are TGTGCCAGCAGCCCTGGAGGCTCTTCCGACTACGAGCAGTACTTC.